The entry that follows covers one T cell receptor (beta chain) sequence. A single base separates this from a much larger clone, so it may be a read error. The data derive from a study of spatial heterogeneity in lung cancer. Indicated time point: sample taken at primary tumor resection. Unsorted samples of tumor, nontumor lung or frozen PBMC had their whole RNA sequenced. The length of the CDR3 is 14 residues. The germline CDR1 and CDR2 sequences are LGHDT and YNNKEL (reference sequence). TCRdb independently ran MiXCR on the 5' RACE reads; one entry per CDR3 protein. The sample has under 80,000 distinct CDR3 sequences, roughly 6.4% seen once; the top ten hold approximately 15%.

The receptor comes from a female donor with early-stage non-small cell lung cancer. The chain carries TRBV3-1 and TRBJ2-5; D perhaps matches TRBD1 (6 bases). The sequences come from PBMCs, collected at surgery. In DNA form, the CDR3 reads TGTGCCGGCAGCCAATGGACAGCCCAAGAGACCCAGTACTTC. Translation: CAGSQWTAQETQYF.